This T cell receptor beta chain appears in the sequencing data of a study of T cells in Graves' hyperthyroidism and ophthalmopathy. Study-wide results and caveats: It was a median roughly six months before onset that the model predicted ophthalmopathy.

There were TCR beta CDR3 regions amplified from RNA transcripts. The primer set for the first-round RT-PCR of the TCR CDR3 was HTBI. TCRdb used MiXCR to reprocess the multiplex PCR reads, holding one entry per CDR3 protein. The data show a few hundred thousand distinct CDR3 sequences, 15% to 18% seen once. Absent ophthalmopathy progression within 18 months defined stable Graves' hyperthyroidism. Diagnostic decisions used clinical symptoms, serum thyroxine and TRAb, thyroid ultrasound and orbital computed tomography. CDR3 length: 12 amino acids. Between the trimmed V and J ends, which lost 6 bases and 8 bases, there was a span of 13 bases. The V gene's germline CDR1 is MDHEN and CDR2 SYDVKM. Worth noting for this clonotype: Its specificity is not known.

This chain joins TRBV28 and TRBJ1-2; D gene uncertain. The receptor comes from a woman aged 18-30 years with Graves' hyperthyroidism. Material for sequencing was blood. CDR3 in DNA: TGTGCCAGCAGAGACGGTCTGGGCGGCTACACCTTC. Its translation is CASRDGLGGYTF.